This is a list of T cell receptor beta chains from one sample in a study of cytomegalovirus exposure and HLA in healthy donors. Some clones are missing from TCRdb's copy, which holds only in-frame ones; the method was immunoSEQ multiplex PCR. The data hold 90,000 to 120,000 clones, with around 60% observed a single time. The sequenced material came from PBMCs. The receptors come from a man under 40 in good health and CMV-seropositive. The CDR3 runs from the conserved cysteine through the conserved F or W. The D gene is left open where the match is weak. The size entry is marked missing in some rows and otherwise reads once, few, many or a size class.

clone size	D gene	V gene	J gene	CDR3 DNA	CDR3 protein
few	-	TRBV5-1	TRBJ1-6	TGCGCCAGCAGCTTGGAGCTCTCCTATAATTCACCCCTCCACTTT	CASSLELSYNSPLHF
-	-	TRBV30	TRBJ1-1	TGTGCCTGGAGTTCAGGAGGGGCGTTGAACACTGAAGCTTTCTTT	CAWSSGGALNTEAFF
-	TRBD2	TRBV5-1	TRBJ2-5	TGCGCCAGCAGCCGCCCTCTAGCGGGGATCCAAGAGACCCAGTACTTC	CASSRPLAGIQETQYF
-	-	TRBV27	TRBJ1-1	TGTGCCAGCAGTTCCCCAGGGATTGGAGCTTTCTTT	CASSSPGIGAFF
-	TRBD1	TRBV2	TRBJ2-5	TGTGCCAGCAGCCCGGGACAGGGGTTCCAAGAGACCCAGTACTTC	CASSPGQGFQETQYF
-	TRBD1	TRBV2	TRBJ1-1	TGTGCCAGCGACGGACAGGGAGGCACTGAAGCTTTCTTT	CASDGQGGTEAFF
-	-	TRBV11-2	TRBJ1-2	TGTGCCAGCAGTTCCATGGGGGGACCTAACTATGGCTACACCTTC	CASSSMGGPNYGYTF
-	-	TRBV6-5	TRBJ2-2	TGTGCCAGCAGTTTCGCCTCCGGCGGGGAGCTGTTTTTT	CASSFASGGELFF
-	TRBD2	TRBV4-1	TRBJ2-5	TGCGCCAGCAGCCAAGATACCGCCAGGGCGGGGGAGCAGTACTTC	CASSQDTARAGEQYF
-	-	TRBV6-1	TRBJ2-3	TGTGCCAGCAAGCCCTCCACAGATACGCAGTATTTT	CASKPSTDTQYF
-	-	TRBV5-6	TRBJ2-4	TGTGCCAGCAGCTTGGCCGACCAGGGAACCCTAGCCAAAAACATTCAGTACTTC	CASSLADQGTLAKNIQYF
-	TRBD2	TRBV10-3	TRBJ2-7	TGTGCCATCAGTGAGTCGCGGGAGGGTGAGCAGTACTTC	CAISESREGEQYF
-	-	TRBV5-1	TRBJ1-4	TGCGCCAGCAGCTTGGGAGGCCCCGGAGATGAAAAACTGTTTTTT	CASSLGGPGDEKLFF
-	-	TRBV5-5	TRBJ1-3	TGTGCCAGCAGCCCTCAGTCCTCTGGAAACACCATATATTTT	CASSPQSSGNTIYF